This TCR beta chain was recorded in a study of CD8 T cells in Susac syndrome. The ends lost 9 bases at V and 1 base at J; junction bases unmatched: 7. The CDR3 runs to 16 residues. The germline CDR1 and CDR2 sequences are MRHNA and SNTAGT. Random hexamers were used to reverse transcribe an amount of roughly 0.45 to 1 ug RNA. Amplification of TCR beta CDR3 across 54 Vbeta and 13 Jbeta was performed with immunoSEQ multiplex PCR. TCRdb re-called the immunoSEQ multiplex PCR reads through MiXCR, storing one row per CDR3 protein. Found here are 950 to 1,500 distinct CDR3 sequences, about 60% of them singletons; the top ten hold under 25%. Through CD27 and CD45RA staining, memory subsets were defined for TEMRA sorting. Total CD8+ cells were sequenced, and sorted CD8+ TEMRA cells were sequenced as well.

The clonotype originates from a human donor with Susac syndrome. J is TRBJ2-3 and V is TRBV6-4, with 13 positions matching TRBD2. Sequencing was carried out using CD8+ TEMRA cells from PBMCs. Subset noted: FACS-sorted terminally differentiated effector memory CD8+ T cells re-expressing CD45RA (CD8+ TEMRA). DNA of the CDR3: TGTGCCAGTGACTCGGGGACTAGCGGGGGCACAGATACGCAGTATTTT. This translates into CASDSGTSGGTDTQYF.